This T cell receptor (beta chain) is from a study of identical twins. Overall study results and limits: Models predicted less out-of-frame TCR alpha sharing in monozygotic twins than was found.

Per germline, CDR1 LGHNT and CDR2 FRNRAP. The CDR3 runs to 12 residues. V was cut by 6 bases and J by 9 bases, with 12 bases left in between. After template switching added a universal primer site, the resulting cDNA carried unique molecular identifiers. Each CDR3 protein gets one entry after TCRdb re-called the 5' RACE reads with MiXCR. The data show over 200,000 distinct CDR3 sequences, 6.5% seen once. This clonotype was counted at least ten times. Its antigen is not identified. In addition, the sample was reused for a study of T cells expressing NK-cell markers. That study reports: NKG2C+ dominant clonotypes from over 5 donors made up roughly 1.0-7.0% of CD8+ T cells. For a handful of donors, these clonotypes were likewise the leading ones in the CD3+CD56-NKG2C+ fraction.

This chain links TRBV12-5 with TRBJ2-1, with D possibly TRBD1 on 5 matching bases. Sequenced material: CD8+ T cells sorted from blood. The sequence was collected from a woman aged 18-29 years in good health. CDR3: CASGDLQVEQFF. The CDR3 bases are TGTGCTAGTGGCGACCTACAGGTTGAGCAGTTCTTC.